The table lists the clone carrying this T cell receptor (beta chain) with a few counts. This record belongs to a study of T cells in Graves' hyperthyroidism and ophthalmopathy. Study as a whole: Peripheral blood draws took place at initial diagnosis, ahead of any treatment.

The ends were cut back, 2 bases at V and 4 bases at J, with 14 bases in the middle. Germline CDR1 and CDR2: SEHNR and FQNEAQ (reference sequence). This CDR3 is 15 amino acids long. Using RNA transcripts as the source, TCR beta CDR3 regions were amplified. TCR CDR3 regions were first amplified by RT-PCR with HTBI primers. TCRdb itself ran the multiplex PCR reads through MiXCR, one entry per CDR3 protein. The sample contains 250,000 to 350,000 distinct CDR3 sequences, over 15% of which appear only once. What was sequenced was blood. The TCR was taken from a man aged 25-40 years with Graves' hyperthyroidism. The V call is TRBV7-9, the J call TRBJ2-5; maybe TRBD2 (5 bases). The CDR3 DNA reads TGTGCCAGCAGCTTAACGAGACTCGAGGGAGAGACCCAGTACTTC. This gives the protein CASSLTRLEGETQYF.